This entry lists 32 T cell receptor beta chains sequenced from one sample in a study of shared clonotypes between healthy human individuals. Data came from immunoSEQ multiplex PCR; TCRdb stores just in-frame clones and leaves some out. The top ten clones hold roughly 0.56% of a sample with about 1.1 million clones, around three quarters of them seen once. Sequenced material: memory CD4+ T cells from PBMCs. The subset was: CD45RA-negative fraction. These receptors originate from a man aged 18 to 29 in good health. Some clones in this sample may be carry-over from other donors' samples.

The V call is TRBV7-9, the J call TRBJ2-1; weak D call: TRBD2 (5 bases). Looked up from germline, CDR1 is SEHNR and CDR2 is FQNEAQ (reference sequence). The CDR3 length is 11 residues. V dropped 5 bases and J dropped 12 bases, with 11 bases sitting between them. CDR3 bases: TGTGCCAGCAGCCAGCGGACCGGGCAGTTCTTC. Encoded protein: CASSQRTGQFF.

This chain joins TRBV9 and TRBJ2-1; D is possibly TRBD1 or TRBD2 (6 bases each). The CDR3 sequence is 15 residues long. V was pared by 2 bases and J by 6 bases, with 15 bases between. The germline V gene has CDR1 SGDLS and CDR2 YYNGEE. As DNA, the CDR3 is TGTGCCAGCAGCGTTAGCGGAGGGGGATTCAATGAGCAGTTCTTC. Amino acids: CASSVSGGGFNEQFF.

The V gene is TRBV11-3, the J gene TRBJ1-3; D is unclear. Germline assignment: CDR1 SGHNT and CDR2 YENEEA. The CDR3 contains 15 residues. V lost 3 bases and J lost 0, with 9 bases in between. Written as DNA, the CDR3 is TGTGCCAGCAGCTTGAGTGGCTCCTCTGGAAACACCATATATTTT. Residues: CASSLSGSSGNTIYF. The full variable domain, completed using reference TRBV11-3 and TRBJ1-3, is EAGVVQSPRYKIIEKKQPVAFWCNPISGHNTLYWYLQNLGQGPELLIRYENEEAVDDSQLPKDRFSAERLKGVDSTLKIQPAELGDSAVYLCASSLSGSSGNTIYFGEGSWLTVV.

This clone appeared a few times. Other DNA sequences from this sample encode an identical CDR3 as well. V is TRBV12-5 and J is TRBJ1-2; D unclear. The germline V gene has CDR1 LGHNT and CDR2 FRNRAP. The ends were cut back, 1 base at V and 3 bases at J, with 6 bases in the middle. The CDR3 is 13 amino acids. CDR3 nucleotides: TGTGCTAGTGGTTTGGACGGGTACTATGGCTACACCTTC. It yields the protein CASGLDGYYGYTF.

Note on this clone: This specimen includes other DNA sequences encoding the same CDR3. This chain uses TRBV29-1 with TRBJ2-7, with 10 positions matching TRBD2. Germline CDR1 is SQVTM and CDR2 is ANQGSEA. This CDR3 contains 14 residues. V shed 5 bases, J shed 0 bases, and the junction held 4 bases outside the gene matches. As DNA, the CDR3 is TGCAGCGTTCGGACTAGCGGCAGCTCCTACGAGCAGTACTTC. Translating gives CSVRTSGSSYEQYF.

The chain combines TRBV30 with TRBJ1-5, with D possibly TRBD1 on 5 matching bases. CDR1 is GTSNPN and CDR2 is SVGIG in the germline V gene (reference sequence). CDR3 length: 13 amino acids. Trimming pared 1 base from V and 3 bases from J, leaving 7 bases between. This chain's CDR3 is CAWSGQINQPQHF. CDR3 bases: TGTGCCTGGAGTGGACAGATCAATCAGCCCCAGCATTTT.

This chain uses TRBV6-1 with TRBJ1-3; no clear D gene. Trimming removed 6 bases from V and 4 bases from J, with 16 bases in between. The CDR3 runs 15 residues. Germline V lookup: CDR1 MNHNS, CDR2 SASEGT. The CDR3 is CASSGSIGPGNTIYF. CDR3 nucleotide sequence: TGTGCCAGCAGCGGCTCAATTGGCCCAGGAAACACCATATATTTT.

V and J are TRBV2 and TRBJ2-4, with unresolved D. The CDR3 covers 14 residues. The ends were cut back, 3 bases at V and 3 bases at J, with 9 bases in the middle. The germline gives CDR1 SNHLY, CDR2 FYNNEI. The CDR3 protein is CASSEAEYKNIQYF. The CDR3 DNA reads as TGTGCCAGCAGTGAGGCGGAGTACAAAAACATTCAGTACTTC.

This clone was seen a few times. Other DNA sequences from this sample encode an identical CDR3 as well. The rearrangement joins TRBV20-1 to TRBJ1-2; D ambiguous. The V gene's germline CDR1 is DFQATT and CDR2 SNEGSKA (reference sequence). V dropped 3 bases and J dropped 2 bases, with 4 bases sitting between them. The CDR3 runs to 11 residues. CDR3 sequence (DNA): TGCAGTGCTAGTGACAACTATGGCTACACCTTC. Translating it yields CSASDNYGYTF.

The V call is TRBV9, the J call TRBJ2-3; TRBD1 matches at 7 bases. Germline V gene sequence: CDR1 SGDLS, CDR2 YYNGEE. The junction had 10 bases not matched to a gene; V was cut back by 4 bases and J by 2 bases. This CDR3 contains 16 residues. The CDR3 loop reads CASSRRDSYPTDTQYF. CDR3 DNA sequence: TGTGCCAGCAGCAGAAGGGACAGTTACCCCACAGATACGCAGTATTTT.

This clone was detected only once. This rearrangement joins TRBV7-3 to TRBJ1-1; 8 nucleotides agree with TRBD1. This CDR3 is 13 amino acids long. Germline CDR1 SGHTA, CDR2 FQGTGA. The ends lost 5 bases at V and 5 bases at J; junction bases unmatched: 4. The CDR3 coding sequence is TGTGCCAGCAGCGCACAGGGGGTAACTGAAGCTTTCTTT. It translates to CASSAQGVTEAFF.

The chain employs TRBV28 and TRBJ1-1; D not certain. This CDR3 contains 13 residues. Germline assignment: CDR1 MDHEN and CDR2 SYDVKM. Trimming removed 0 bases at V and 7 bases at J, with 9 bases between. The CDR3 DNA reads as TGTGCCAGCAGTTTATGGGGGTTCGGTGAAGCTTTCTTT. Protein sequence: CASSLWGFGEAFF. The complete variable domain, with remaining parts taken from reference TRBV28 and TRBJ1-1, reads DVKVTQSSRYLVKRTGEKVFLECVQDMDHENMFWYRQDPGLGLRLIYFSYDVKMKEKGDIPEGYSVSREKKERFSLILESASTNQTSMYLCASSLWGFGEAFFGQGTRLTVV.

V gene TRBV7-8 combines with J gene TRBJ1-3; the D gene is possibly TRBD1 (6 bases). CDR1 SGHVS and CDR2 FQNEAQ come from the germline V gene. CDR3 size: 14 residues. Trimming shortened V by 4 bases and J by 11 bases, and 18 bases separated the two germline ends. This chain's CDR3 is CASSSQSKGGAIYF. CDR3 coding DNA: TGTGCCAGCAGCTCACAGTCCAAGGGGGGGGCCATATATTTT.

J is TRBJ2-3 and V is TRBV4-2; D call uncertain. The germline gives CDR1 LGHNA, CDR2 YNFKEQ. V lost 2 bases and J 6 bases, leaving 9 bases between the germline ends. The CDR3 loop spans 13 amino acids. The CDR3 protein is CASSQTTADTQYF. CDR3 nucleotides: TGTGCCAGCAGCCAAACTACGGCGGATACGCAGTATTTT.

The CDR3 DNA is TGTGCCAGCAGTTTATCCCCAGGGGTAAATGGCTACACCTTC. Its translation is CASSLSPGVNGYTF. The V and J genes are TRBV28 and TRBJ1-2, with D possibly matching TRBD1 (6 bases). This CDR3 has 14 amino acids. V was clipped by 1 base and J by 6 bases, with 12 bases between them. Germline-derived CDR1 and CDR2 are MDHEN and SYDVKM.

The chain couples TRBV27 to TRBJ2-6; TRBD1 matches at 7 bases. With 6 bases clipped from V and 2 bases from J, the junction kept 4 bases outside the gene matches. CDR3 length: 15 residues. Germline loops: CDR1 MNHEY, CDR2 SMNVEV (reference sequence). The DNA for the CDR3 is TGTGCCAGCAGCCGTACAGGGGCTGGGGCCAACGTCCTGACTTTC. Amino acids: CASSRTGAGANVLTF.

This clone was counted ten times or more. The V gene is TRBV10-3, the J gene TRBJ2-1, with 8 bases aligning to TRBD2. The CDR3 consists of 13 residues. V trimming: 4 bases; J trimming: 10 bases; junction bases outside the gene matches: 6. Germline V gene lookup returns CDR1 ENHRY and CDR2 SYGVKD. The CDR3 spells CAISGGTRGEQFF. For the CDR3, the DNA is TGTGCCATCAGTGGGGGGACTAGAGGAGAGCAGTTCTTC.

The V call is TRBV7-6, the J call TRBJ1-4; 10 bases align to TRBD1. V shed 5 bases and J 6 bases; nucleotides not matched to a gene: 6. This CDR3 contains 15 residues. From germline, CDR1 is SGHVS and CDR2 FNYEAQ. Here the CDR3 DNA reads TGTGCCAGCAGCGGGTGGACAGGGGGGGATGAAAAACTGTTTTTT. It codes for CASSGWTGGDEKLFF.

With respect to this clone: Additional DNA sequences in this sample encode the identical CDR3. This chain uses TRBV7-8 with TRBJ2-5; D uncertain. The CDR3 loop spans 12 amino acids. Germline V gene sequence: CDR1 SGHVS, CDR2 FQNEAQ. V was pared by 2 bases and J by 4 bases, with 5 bases between. CDR3 in DNA: TGTGCCAGCAGCTTATCCGGAGAGACCCAGTACTTC. It encodes CASSLSGETQYF. The whole variable domain, filled in from reference TRBV7-8 and TRBJ2-5, reads GAGVSQSPRYKVAKRGQDVALRCDPISGHVSLFWYQQALGQGPEFLTYFQNEAQLDKSGLPSDRFFAERPEGSVSTLKIQRTQQEDSAVYLCASSLSGETQYFGPGTRLLVL.

This clone was seen just once. The chain carries TRBV7-2 and TRBJ1-4, with D maybe TRBD1 (6 bases). The CDR3 is made up of 14 amino acids. V dropped 5 bases and J dropped 5 bases, with 12 bases sitting between them. CDR1 is SGHTA, CDR2 FQGNSA, per germline. CDR3 nucleotide sequence: TGTGCCAGCAGCCCAAACAGGGCCAATGAAAAACTGTTTTTT. This encodes CASSPNRANEKLFF.

The chain is built from TRBV5-1 and TRBJ2-5, with TRBD1 as a possible D gene (6 bases). The CDR3 covers 14 residues. With 4 bases removed from V and 5 bases from J, the gap between germline ends came to 15 bases. Per germline, CDR1 SGHRS and CDR2 YFSETQ. In DNA form, the CDR3 reads TGCGCCAGCAGCCAACGTGGGGGCCAGGAGACCCAGTACTTC. Encoded protein: CASSQRGGQETQYF.

J is TRBJ2-7 and V is TRBV2; 13 bases agree with TRBD2. Looked up from germline, CDR1 is SNHLY and CDR2 is FYNNEI. V was pared by 8 bases and J by 6 bases, with 4 bases of the junction left unmatched. The CDR3 extends over 13 amino acids. As DNA, the CDR3 is TGTGCCAGCGGACTAGCGGGAGCACGCGAGCAGTACTTC. It yields the protein CASGLAGAREQYF.

The genes are TRBV28 and TRBJ2-3; D not certain. Germline V gene lookup returns CDR1 MDHEN and CDR2 SYDVKM. The germline V and J ends were trimmed by 5 bases and 10 bases, with 7 bases remaining between them. The CDR3 extends over 10 amino acids. CDR3 DNA sequence: TGTGCCAGCAGTCGAAGGGCGCAGTATTTT. Amino acids: CASSRRAQYF.

The rearrangement uses TRBV29-1 and TRBJ2-1, with TRBD2 matching 7 bases. J lost 7 bases, V lost 7 bases, and 19 bases had no gene match. Per the germline V gene, CDR1 is SQVTM and CDR2 is ANQGSEA. The CDR3 spans 16 residues. CDR3 sequence reads: CSADQTGRRVSNEQFF. In DNA form, the CDR3 reads TGCAGCGCTGACCAAACCGGGAGGAGGGTGAGTAATGAGCAGTTCTTC.

The chain recombines TRBV27 with TRBJ2-1; D is possibly TRBD1 (6 bases). V lost 1 base and J lost 7, with 14 bases in between. The CDR3 totals 15 residues. Germline-derived CDR1 and CDR2 are MNHEY and SMNVEV (reference sequence). The chain's CDR3 is CASSLLGRGLNEQFF. The CDR3 region has the DNA TGTGCCAGCAGTTTATTGGGCAGGGGCCTAAATGAGCAGTTCTTC.

V usage is TRBV12-5 and J usage is TRBJ1-5, with D possibly matching TRBD1 (6 bases). This CDR3 region has 12 residues. V was shortened by 4 bases and J by 5 bases, with 6 bases between the two germline ends. The germline V gene encodes CDR1 LGHNT and CDR2 FRNRAP. The CDR3 is CASGSGDQPQHF. The CDR3 region has the DNA TGTGCTAGTGGTTCAGGGGATCAGCCCCAGCATTTT.

This clone showed up just once. The chain couples TRBV6-6 to TRBJ1-2, with 8 bases that match TRBD1. The CDR3 has 14 amino acids. The V gene's germline CDR1 is MNHNY and CDR2 SVGAGI (reference sequence). V lost 5 bases and J lost 4; bases outside the gene matches: 6. The CDR3 DNA sequence: TGTGCCAGCAGTGCGGACAGGGCCCTCTATGGCTACACCTTC. Its translation: CASSADRALYGYTF.

The rearrangement links TRBV28 to TRBJ2-5; D is ambiguous. CDR1 and CDR2 from the germline V gene are MDHEN and SYDVKM. V lost 6 bases and J 5 bases, leaving 13 bases between the germline ends. The CDR3 totals 13 residues. CDR3 sequence (DNA): TGTGCCAGCAGGCACCCCCTTGTTGAGACCCAGTACTTC. It encodes CASRHPLVETQYF. Combining the CDR3 with reference TRBV28 and TRBJ2-5 gives the whole variable domain DVKVTQSSRYLVKRTGEKVFLECVQDMDHENMFWYRQDPGLGLRLIYFSYDVKMKEKGDIPEGYSVSREKKERFSLILESASTNQTSMYLCASRHPLVETQYFGPGTRLLVL.

The chain combines TRBV5-1 with TRBJ2-3; 11 bases line up with TRBD1. The V gene's germline CDR1 is SGHRS and CDR2 YFSETQ. CDR3 length equals 16 residues. Germline trimming cut 3 bases from V and 4 bases from J; bases unmatched to any gene: 7. CDR3 nucleotides: TGCGCCAGCAGCTCCGTTTCGGGACAGGGGGCAGATACGCAGTATTTT. The encoded protein is CASSSVSGQGADTQYF.

This clone was recorded a few times. The rearrangement links TRBV2 to TRBJ2-7, with D perhaps matching TRBD2 (6 bases). Germline lookup yields CDR1 SNHLY and CDR2 FYNNEI. With 6 bases removed from V and 5 bases from J, the gap between germline ends came to 23 bases. The CDR3 consists of 16 residues. The CDR3, as DNA: TGTGCCAGCAGGGCCCGTGAGAGGGACTTTTCACACGAGCAGTACTTC. Its translation is CASRARERDFSHEQYF.

The J gene is TRBJ1-1, the V gene TRBV6-6; D remains unclear. The CDR3 runs 13 residues. The V gene lost 7 bases and the J gene lost 5 bases, with 14 bases spanning the gap. Germline V gene lookup returns CDR1 MNHNY and CDR2 SVGAGI (reference sequence). CDR3: CASTLMGRTEAFF. In DNA, the CDR3 is TGTGCCAGCACCCTTATGGGGAGGACTGAAGCTTTCTTT.

This chain links TRBV27 with TRBJ2-3; 13 bases line up with TRBD2. Germline CDR1 is MNHEY and CDR2 is SMNVEV (reference sequence). This CDR3 spans 13 amino acids. J lost 13 bases, V lost 6 bases, and 7 bases had no gene match. The CDR3 is CASSGLAGVVEYF. CDR3 DNA: TGTGCCAGCAGCGGACTAGCGGGAGTAGTTGAGTATTTT.